This TCR beta chain appears in the sequencing data of a study of blood T cells in healthy people across ages. Germline V gene data show CDR1 as MNHEY and CDR2 as SVGEGT. CDR3 length: 11 residues. Trimming removed 7 bases at V and 6 bases at J, with 7 bases between. A second about 7 to 12 cycle PCR used barcoded and J-beta primers. Via MiXCR, TCRdb re-called the 5' RACE reads, giving one row per CDR3 protein. The repertoire holds about 680,000 distinct CDR3 sequences, approximately 49% seen once, with 30% to 40% in the top ten. Sequenced sample: blood. The source is a woman in her fifties or sixties in good health. The J gene is TRBJ2-1, the V gene TRBV6-2 or TRBV6-3; D ambiguous. In DNA, the CDR3 is TGTGCCAGCACCAACCGCAATGAGCAGTTCTTC. Residues: CASTNRNEQFF.